This T cell receptor (beta chain) derives from a study of blood T cell repertoires in COVID-19 (dated by TCRdb to about 2020). In terms of the full investigation: The collaborator samples originated in the United States, Italy and Spain and spanned the acute and convalescent phases of COVID-19. The prospective study material was composed of cDNA or gDNA derived from T cells, B-cell-depleted T cells, or PBMCs. Subjects who had been exposed to COVID-19, were actively infected with it, or had recovered from it provided the deeply sampled blood TCRbeta repertoires that made up the dataset. The repertoires were released in a freely available public database intended as a resource for research on the immune response to SARS-CoV-2. The samples were drawn from the first 160 participants of the ongoing ImmuneRACE study and from 1,254 subjects provided by 6 global collaborators. Nearly every sample came with metadata listing a de-identified subject ID, COVID-19 status, age in years and sex. Where HLA class I and class II types were available, the types were taken from metadata supplied by the sample provider, not from assay-based typing.

A word on this clone: Its antigen has not been determined. No much larger clonotype is one base removed from it; base qualities were not supplied.

The full study reports these points: The quantity of clinical and demographic metadata differed by source and by participant and was supplied without curation.

The immunoSEQ Assay, a bias-controlled multiplex PCR, was used to amplify TCRbeta CDR3 regions from genomic DNA. The authors processed their data as follows. The number of nucleated cells in each sample was estimated by amplification of reference gene primers within the assay. To quantify the absolute abundance of each unique TCRbeta CDR3 rearrangement, sequence reads were collapsed and filtered. For each sample, productive Simpson clonality was calculated as the square root of Simpson's diversity index across productive rearrangements. TCRdb took over this immuneACCESS table, retaining in-frame rearrangements with V and J assigned. Such tables are incomplete; in checked studies, under half of the missing clones stem from an unresolved V gene, and the remainder is unexplained. V and J calls and clone size are given by that table; D and trimming were obtained from the DNA. In this sample the table shows some 14,000 clones, around 83% of which occur a single time. The top ten clonotypes cover approximately 26% of the sample.

At the junction V is shortened by 0 bases and J by 2 bases, with 11 bases in between. From the cysteine through the phenylalanine, the CDR3 covers 15 amino acids. Left in the record is the CDR3 DNA by itself, 45 bases read in frame from the first base. For CDR1 and CDR2, the germline V gene lists SGDLS and YYNGEE. Collaborating institutions collected whole blood in K2EDTA tubes following their own protocols. For TCRbeta analysis, collaborator samples were shipped as frozen whole blood, as isolated PBMCs, or as DNA extracted from either sample type. The rearrangement joined TRBV9 to TRBJ1-2, with no confidently assigned D gene. The sequenced material came from peripheral blood. This TCR was sampled from a woman between 45 and 65 years old with active or convalescent COVID-19. The DNA sequence is TGTGCCAGCAGCGTAGTCGTCAACGGGAACTATGGCTACACCTTC. Its translation reads: CASSVVVNGNYGYTF.